Listed below are T cell receptor beta chains from one sample, sequenced in a study of blood T cell repertoires in COVID-19. Produced via immunoSEQ multiplex PCR; TCRdb's table is partial and in-frame only. The profile shows 390,000 or so clones, 87% of them singletons. Sequencing was done on a sample of peripheral blood. These receptors came from a young woman with COVID-19, enrolled during active disease. CDR3s include the opening cysteine and the closing phenylalanine or tryptophan. The D gene is left open where the match is weak. Size is omitted from some rows. Given values are once, few, many or a class for expanded clones.

J: TRBJ1-4
D: -
V: TRBV15
size: -
CDR3: CATSRDRGGGDEKLFF
DNA: TGTGCCACCAGCAGAGATCGCGGGGGAGGGGATGAAAAACTGTTTTTT

J: TRBJ1-2
D: -
V: TRBV4-3
size: -
CDR3: CASSQLLTGYYTF
DNA: TGCGCCAGCAGCCAATTGTTGACAGGATACTACACCTTC

J: TRBJ1-1
D: -
V: TRBV28
size: once
CDR3: CASSRSRSSTEAFF
DNA: TGTGCCAGCAGTCGTTCCCGGTCGAGTACTGAAGCTTTCTTT

J: TRBJ2-7
D: TRBD1
V: TRBV11-2
size: once
CDR3: CASEGQGGYEQYF
DNA: TGTGCCAGCGAGGGACAGGGAGGCTACGAGCAGTACTTC

J: TRBJ2-1
D: TRBD2
V: TRBV6-5
size: -
CDR3: CASSSAGTSGYNEQFF
DNA: TGTGCCAGCAGTTCGGCCGGGACTAGCGGGTACAATGAGCAGTTCTTC

J: TRBJ2-7
D: -
V: TRBV3-1/TRBV3-2
size: -
CDR3: CASSQVGRYYEQYF
DNA: TGTGCCAGCAGCCAAGTAGGGAGGTACTACGAGCAGTACTTC

J: TRBJ2-5
D: -
V: TRBV5-4
size: -
CDR3: CASSLAGGQETQYF
DNA: TGTGCCAGCAGCTTGGCCGGGGGACAAGAGACCCAGTACTTC

J: TRBJ2-2
D: -
V: TRBV15
size: few
CDR3: CATSREASTGELFF
DNA: TGTGCCACCAGCAGAGAAGCATCCACCGGGGAGCTGTTTTTT

J: TRBJ2-5
D: TRBD1
V: TRBV3-1/TRBV3-2
size: -
CDR3: CASSHPGTGGETQYF
DNA: TGTGCCAGCAGCCACCCCGGGACAGGGGGAGAGACCCAGTACTTC

J: TRBJ2-2
D: -
V: TRBV19
size: -
CDR3: CATGRERTGELFF
DNA: TGTGCCACGGGTCGGGAAAGGACCGGGGAGCTGTTTTTT

J: TRBJ1-6
D: TRBD1
V: TRBV10-3
size: few
CDR3: CATRTGGDSPLHF
DNA: TGTGCCACCCGGACAGGGGGCGATTCACCCCTCCACTTT

J: TRBJ2-1
D: TRBD2
V: TRBV5-4
size: -
CDR3: CASSPNGLVYNEQFF
DNA: TGTGCCAGCAGCCCTAACGGACTAGTCTACAATGAGCAGTTCTTC

J: TRBJ2-2
D: TRBD1
V: TRBV10-3
size: few
CDR3: CAISGQDRGGTGELFF
DNA: TGTGCCATCAGTGGACAAGACAGGGGTGGCACCGGGGAGCTGTTTTTT

J: TRBJ1-2
D: -
V: TRBV2
size: -
CDR3: CASSERQGFYGYTF
DNA: TGTGCCAGCAGTGAGCGCCAGGGCTTCTATGGCTACACCTTC

J: TRBJ2-2
D: -
V: TRBV21-1
size: once
CDR3: CASTLRGGTGELFF
DNA: TGTGCCAGCACTCTCCGGGGAGGAACCGGGGAGCTGTTTTTT

J: TRBJ2-1
D: -
V: TRBV19
size: -
CDR3: CASSQSGSSYNEQFF
DNA: TGTGCCAGTAGTCAAAGCGGAAGCTCCTACAATGAGCAGTTCTTC

J: TRBJ2-1
D: -
V: TRBV24-1
size: once
CDR3: CATSLRGYNEQFF
DNA: TGTGCCACCAGTCTCAGGGGATACAATGAGCAGTTCTTC

J: TRBJ2-7
D: -
V: TRBV7-9
size: once
CDR3: CASSLALGRGSHEQYF
DNA: TGTGCCAGCAGCTTAGCTTTAGGCAGGGGTTCCCACGAGCAGTACTTC

J: TRBJ1-5
D: -
V: TRBV9
size: -
CDR3: CASSRTVNQPQHF
DNA: TGTGCCAGCAGCCGGACAGTGAATCAGCCCCAGCATTTT

J: TRBJ2-5
D: -
V: TRBV3-1/TRBV3-2
size: -
CDR3: CASSPTGFQETQYF
DNA: TGTGCCAGCAGCCCCACAGGGTTCCAAGAGACCCAGTACTTC

J: TRBJ2-7
D: TRBD2
V: TRBV2
size: -
CDR3: CASSEKGLAGGKHEQYF
DNA: TGTGCCAGCAGTGAAAAGGGACTAGCGGGAGGAAAGCACGAGCAGTACTTC

J: TRBJ2-7
D: -
V: TRBV7-6
size: -
CDR3: CASSRGVSSEQYF
DNA: TGTGCCAGCAGCCGCGGGGTATCGAGCGAGCAGTACTTC

J: TRBJ1-1
D: -
V: TRBV6-6
size: -
CDR3: CASSYGGAGTEAFF
DNA: TGTGCCAGCAGTTACGGGGGGGCCGGGACTGAAGCTTTCTTT

J: TRBJ2-3
D: -
V: TRBV5-6
size: -
CDR3: CASSLPHSTDTQYF
DNA: TGTGCCAGCAGCTTGCCCCATAGCACAGATACGCAGTATTTT

J: TRBJ2-1
D: -
V: TRBV5-1
size: -
CDR3: CASSPTATTYNEQFF
DNA: TGCGCCAGTAGTCCCACAGCTACCACCTACAATGAGCAGTTCTTC

J: TRBJ2-7
D: -
V: TRBV10-3
size: -
CDR3: CAISEFGAGEQYF
DNA: TGTGCCATCAGTGAGTTTGGGGCCGGGGAGCAGTACTTC

J: TRBJ2-5
D: -
V: TRBV9
size: -
CDR3: CASSAPRGQETQYF
DNA: TGTGCCAGCAGCGCCCCTAGGGGCCAAGAGACCCAGTACTTC

J: TRBJ2-1
D: -
V: TRBV30
size: -
CDR3: CAWTMRSYNEQFF
DNA: TGTGCCTGGACGATGCGGTCCTACAATGAGCAGTTCTTC

J: TRBJ2-4
D: -
V: TRBV4-1
size: -
CDR3: CASSQATSRDIQYF
DNA: TGCGCCAGCAGCCAAGCAACTAGCAGGGACATTCAGTACTTC

J: TRBJ1-5
D: -
V: TRBV4-1
size: -
CDR3: CASSQVRLGTQNNQPQHF
DNA: TGCGCCAGCAGCCAAGTACGGCTTGGGACTCAGAACAATCAGCCCCAGCATTTT

J: TRBJ2-2
D: TRBD1
V: TRBV7-9
size: -
CDR3: CASSFILPDRGRPGELFF
DNA: TGTGCCAGCAGCTTCATACTCCCGGACAGGGGGCGCCCCGGGGAGCTGTTTTTT

J: TRBJ2-7
D: -
V: TRBV9
size: -
CDR3: CASSVASGNEQYF
DNA: TGTGCCAGCAGCGTAGCCTCGGGGAACGAGCAGTACTTC

J: TRBJ2-7
D: TRBD2
V: TRBV29-1
size: -
CDR3: CSVGTSGGPYEQYF
DNA: TGCAGCGTTGGGACTAGCGGGGGGCCCTACGAGCAGTACTTC

J: TRBJ2-2
D: -
V: TRBV24-1
size: -
CDR3: CATSDLQGRELFF
DNA: TGTGCCACCAGTGATCTACAGGGAAGGGAGCTGTTTTTT

J: TRBJ2-7
D: TRBD2
V: TRBV7-9
size: -
CDR3: CASSSGLAGGYEQYF
DNA: TGTGCCAGCAGCTCGGGACTAGCGGGAGGGTACGAGCAGTACTTC

J: TRBJ2-5
D: -
V: TRBV7-9
size: -
CDR3: CASSLDKTQYF
DNA: TGTGCCAGCAGCTTAGACAAGACCCAGTACTTC

J: TRBJ1-2
D: -
V: TRBV5-4
size: -
CDR3: CASSSAGYGYTF
DNA: TGTGCCAGCAGCTCCGCCGGCTATGGCTACACCTTC

J: TRBJ2-5
D: -
V: TRBV7-9
size: few
CDR3: CASSQMQETQYF
DNA: TGTGCCAGCAGCCAGATGCAAGAGACCCAGTACTTC

J: TRBJ2-7
D: -
V: TRBV9
size: -
CDR3: CASSVDREPIYEQYF
DNA: TGTGCCAGCAGCGTAGATCGGGAGCCCATCTACGAGCAGTACTTC

J: TRBJ2-5
D: TRBD1
V: TRBV7-7
size: -
CDR3: CASSLGTGGETQYF
DNA: TGTGCTAGCAGCTTAGGAACAGGGGGAGAGACCCAGTACTTC

J: TRBJ2-7
D: TRBD2
V: TRBV29-1
size: -
CDR3: CSVEGPSAGVEQYF
DNA: TGCAGCGTTGAAGGTCCCTCGGCGGGGGTCGAGCAGTACTTC

J: TRBJ2-7
D: TRBD1
V: TRBV2
size: -
CDR3: CASSERVGGQGGGEQYF
DNA: TGTGCCAGCAGTGAACGGGTGGGGGGACAGGGAGGTGGCGAGCAGTACTTC

J: TRBJ2-3
D: TRBD2
V: TRBV13
size: -
CDR3: CASSLAGGPPDTQYF
DNA: TGTGCCAGCAGCTTAGCGGGAGGGCCCCCAGATACGCAGTATTTT

J: TRBJ2-2
D: TRBD2
V: TRBV19
size: -
CDR3: CASSNRILAALPGELFF
DNA: TGTGCCAGTAGTAACCGCATACTAGCGGCCCTGCCCGGGGAGCTGTTTTTT

J: TRBJ2-3
D: TRBD2
V: TRBV30
size: -
CDR3: CAWSAYSGRRTDTQYF
DNA: TGTGCCTGGAGCGCCTATAGCGGGAGAAGGACAGATACGCAGTATTTT

J: TRBJ1-3
D: -
V: TRBV6-5
size: -
CDR3: CASSYDRSTGNTIYF
DNA: TGTGCCAGCAGTTACGACAGATCTACTGGAAACACCATATATTTT

J: TRBJ2-4
D: -
V: TRBV6-1
size: -
CDR3: CASSEPQTFSIQYF
DNA: TGTGCCAGCAGTGAACCCCAGACTTTTAGCATTCAGTACTTC

J: TRBJ1-4
D: -
V: TRBV19
size: -
CDR3: CASSNRANEKLFF
DNA: TGTGCCAGTAGTAACCGAGCTAATGAAAAACTGTTTTTT

J: TRBJ2-1
D: TRBD1
V: TRBV2
size: -
CDR3: CASRDGQGRGFSYNEQFF
DNA: TGTGCCAGCAGGGACGGACAGGGTAGGGGGTTTTCCTACAATGAGCAGTTCTTC

J: TRBJ1-3
D: -
V: TRBV11-2
size: -
CDR3: CASSPNPGVANTIYF
DNA: TGTGCCAGCAGTCCCAACCCAGGGGTTGCGAACACCATATATTTT

J: TRBJ2-7
D: -
V: TRBV28
size: -
CDR3: CASSLDGDYEQYF
DNA: TGTGCCAGCAGTTTAGACGGAGACTACGAGCAGTACTTC

J: TRBJ2-3
D: TRBD1
V: TRBV19
size: -
CDR3: CASTGGTDTQYF
DNA: TGTGCCAGCACAGGGGGCACAGATACGCAGTATTTT